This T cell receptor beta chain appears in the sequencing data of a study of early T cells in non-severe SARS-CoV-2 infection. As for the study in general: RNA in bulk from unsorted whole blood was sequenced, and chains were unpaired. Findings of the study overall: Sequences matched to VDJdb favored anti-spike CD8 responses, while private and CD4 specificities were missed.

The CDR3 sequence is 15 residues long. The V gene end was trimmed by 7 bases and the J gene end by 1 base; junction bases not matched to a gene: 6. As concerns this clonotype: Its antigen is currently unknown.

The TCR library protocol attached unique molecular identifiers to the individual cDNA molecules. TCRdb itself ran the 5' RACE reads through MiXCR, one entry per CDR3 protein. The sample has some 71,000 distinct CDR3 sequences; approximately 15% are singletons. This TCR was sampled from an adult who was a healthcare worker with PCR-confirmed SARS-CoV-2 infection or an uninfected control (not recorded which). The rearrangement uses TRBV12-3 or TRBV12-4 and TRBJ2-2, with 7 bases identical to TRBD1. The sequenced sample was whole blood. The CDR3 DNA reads TGTGCCAGCACCCCCGGGGACAGGAACACCGGGGAGCTGTTTTTT. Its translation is CASTPGDRNTGELFF.